This T cell receptor (beta chain) was recovered during a study of blood T cell repertoires in COVID-19 (dated by TCRdb to about 2020). As for the study more broadly: Samples from collaborators originated in the United States, Italy and Spain and spanned both the acute and convalescent phases of COVID-19. The repertoires were released in a freely available public database intended as a resource for research on the immune response to SARS-CoV-2. The material from the prospective study consisted of cDNA or gDNA derived from T cells, B-cell-depleted T cells, or PBMCs. Deeply sampled blood TCRbeta repertoires from subjects exposed to, actively infected with, or recovered from COVID-19 were included in the dataset. Where available, HLA class I and class II types were taken from metadata supplied by the sample provider and were not determined by assay-based typing. Sample metadata almost always included a de-identified subject ID, COVID-19 status, age in years and sex. Samples came from the ongoing ImmuneRACE study (first 160 participants) plus 1,254 subjects from 6 global collaborators. What the research found in general, with its limitations: The quantity of clinical and demographic metadata differed by source and by participant and was supplied without curation.

The immunoSEQ Assay, a bias-controlled multiplex PCR, was used to amplify TCRbeta CDR3 regions from genomic DNA. The paper's data handling went like this. Nucleated cell counts per sample were estimated from amplification of reference gene primers within the assay. Sequence reads were collapsed and filtered to measure the absolute abundance of every unique TCRbeta CDR3 rearrangement. Productive Simpson clonality was computed per sample as the square root of Simpson's diversity index over productive rearrangements. The table was pulled from immuneACCESS by TCRdb, which kept in-frame rearrangements only. Such tables lose some clones; where checked, under half of the loss comes from unresolved V genes, and the rest has no known cause. V and J calls plus clone size are reproduced from that table; the DNA served to infer D and trimming. For this sample there are a few hundred thousand clones; 85% appear just once. Under 4% of the sample comes from the top ten.

The CDR3, from cysteine to phenylalanine, totals 15 residues. Just the 45-base CDR3 DNA is kept, in frame starting at base 1. Trimming leaves V shorter by 8 bases and J shorter by 2 bases, with the junction holding 9 bases beyond the gene matches. The germline V gene encodes CDR1 PRHDT and CDR2 FYEKMQ (reference sequence). This clone was detected only once. Its antigen specificity is not known. Per-nucleotide qualities are absent, and no much larger clonotype sits a single base away. Each collaborating institution followed its own protocols to collect whole blood in K2EDTA tubes. For TCRbeta analysis, collaborator samples were shipped as frozen whole blood, as isolated PBMCs, or as DNA extracted from either sample type.

The sequenced sample consisted of peripheral blood. The V and J segments used are TRBV13 and TRBJ2-5, and 9 bases in between align with TRBD2. This receptor was identified in a woman aged 18 to 35 with acute or convalescent COVID-19. Here the CDR3 is given as CASASAGGKQETQYF. The nucleotides are TGTGCCAGCGCATCGGCGGGGGGGAAACAAGAGACCCAGTACTTC.